This T cell receptor (beta chain) appears in the sequencing data of a study of cytomegalovirus exposure and HLA in healthy donors. This clone was seen a handful of times. The antigen remains undetermined. 13 Jbeta primers and 60 Vbeta primers were used for the PCR. The data were produced by immunoSEQ multiplex PCR, yet TCRdb's version contains in-frame clones alone and is incomplete. This table has approximately 120,000 clones, roughly four fifths appearing once. Whole-study results and caveats: At a 0.05 false discovery rate, a later analysis found approximately 15,000 TCR beta sequences to be associated with HLA alleles. Rates of TCR association differed by HLA locus in a later analysis, with DRB1 highest and HLA-C lowest. According to the study, approximately 150 TCR beta chains were cytomegalovirus-associated.

This CDR3 has 15 amino acids. Germline CDR1 is SGHNT and CDR2 is YYREEE (reference sequence). J gave up 0 bases and V 4 bases, and 4 bases lay outside the gene matches. The sample consisted of PBMCs. This rearrangement joins TRBV5-4 to TRBJ2-5; 9 bases map to TRBD2. This clonotype was sampled from a man aged 45-65 years in good health and CMV-seronegative. CDR3 sequence (DNA): TGTGCCAGCAGCGCGGGACTAGCCAACCAAGAGACCCAGTACTTC. Its protein product is CASSAGLANQETQYF.